The 26 T cell receptor beta chains below were found in one sample sequenced in a study of CD8 T cells in Susac syndrome. With random hexamers, roughly 0.45 to 1 ug RNA was reverse transcribed. TCRdb recomputed calls from the immunoSEQ multiplex PCR reads with MiXCR, one row per CDR3 protein. The table lists under 85,000 distinct CDR3 sequences, 94% of them singletons. Input material: CD8+ T cells from PBMCs. The receptors were gathered from a human donor with Susac syndrome.

This sequence joins TRBV18 and TRBJ1-1; tentatively, D is TRBD1 (5 bases). V was pared by 0 bases and J by 8 bases, with 10 bases between. The germline CDR1 and CDR2 sequences are KGHSH and LQKENI. The CDR3 spans 13 residues. CDR3 in amino acids: CASSPPGDLEAFF. The CDR3 region has the DNA TGTGCCAGCTCACCACCTGGGGACCTAGAAGCTTTCTTT.

The chain recombines TRBV20-1 with TRBJ2-3, with TRBD1 as a possible D gene (6 bases). Germline CDR1 reads DFQATT; CDR2 reads SNEGSKA (reference sequence). The CDR3 covers 15 residues. Trimming stripped 1 base from V and 3 bases from J, with 14 bases between. The CDR3 DNA is TGCAGTGCTAGAGGGGTGGGGGCTGCGACAGATACGCAGTATTTT. This gives the protein CSARGVGAATDTQYF.

The rearrangement joins TRBV5-4 to TRBJ2-7; the D is unclear. CDR1 is SGHNT and CDR2 is YYREEE in the germline V gene (reference sequence). The V and J ends lost 4 bases and 3 bases respectively, with 11 bases between them. This CDR3 comprises 13 residues. CDR3 coding DNA: TGTGCCAGCAGCCCCAAGGACGGCTACGAGCAGTACTTC. Translating gives CASSPKDGYEQYF.

This clonotype has a handful of counts. This chain joins TRBV7-9 and TRBJ2-7; D may be TRBD1 or TRBD2 (5 bases each). V was shortened by 0 bases and J by 9 bases, with 9 bases between the two germline ends. Per germline, CDR1 SEHNR and CDR2 FQNEAQ (reference sequence). The CDR3 totals 12 residues. The DNA for the CDR3 is TGTGCCAGCAGCTTAGCGGGGGAAGGGCAGTACTTC. This encodes CASSLAGEGQYF.

This clonotype was detected only once. V gene TRBV2 combines with J gene TRBJ2-3; no clear D gene. The CDR3 loop spans 14 amino acids. The germline CDR1 and CDR2 sequences are SNHLY and FYNNEI. V dropped 9 bases and J dropped 0 bases, with 13 bases sitting between them. CDR3 sequence (DNA): TGTGCCAGTCCAACAGTGGGGAGCACAGATACGCAGTATTTT. Protein: CASPTVGSTDTQYF.

V gene TRBV29-1 combines with J gene TRBJ2-7, with TRBD1 matching over 7 bases. There are 14 residues in the CDR3. V lost 4 bases, J lost 3 bases, and 9 bases stayed unmatched. Germline CDR1 and CDR2: SQVTM and ANQGSEA. CDR3 protein: CSVGLVNRGYEQYF. The CDR3 coding sequence is TGCAGCGTTGGGCTAGTCAACAGGGGCTACGAGCAGTACTTC.

The J gene is TRBJ2-1, the V gene TRBV30; unclear D gene. The CDR3 is made up of 10 amino acids. Germline V lookup: CDR1 GTSNPN, CDR2 SVGIG (reference sequence). Trimming cost V 7 bases and J 9 bases, with 10 bases left between them. CDR3 bases: TGTGCCTCGGAGCTGGGTGAGCAGTTCTTC. Amino acids: CASELGEQFF.

The chain combines TRBV24-1 with TRBJ2-1; 9 bases map to TRBD2. In germline, CDR1 is KGHDR, CDR2 SFDVKD. This CDR3 comprises 16 residues. V lost 3 bases, J lost 8 bases, and 10 bases stayed unmatched. In nucleotides, the CDR3 is TGTGCCACCAGTGATCCGGGACTAGCCCAGCCCCATGAGCAGTTCTTC. This translates into CATSDPGLAQPHEQFF.

As for this clonotype: A junction boundary mismatches the germline segment, possibly from a read error. The chain combines TRBV5-6 with TRBJ2-1; 8 bases agree with TRBD2. This CDR3 has 12 amino acids. Germline-derived CDR1 and CDR2 are SGHDT and YYEEEE. CDR3 in DNA: TGTGCCAGCAGTCCTGCGGGAGGCCCTTTTTCCTTC. Translation: CASSPAGGPFSF.

The chain couples TRBV27 to TRBJ2-7; D remains unclear. V dropped 6 bases and J dropped 1 base, with 10 bases sitting between them. The germline CDR1 and CDR2 sequences are MNHEY and SMNVEV (reference sequence). CDR3 length: 13 amino acids. The CDR3 sequence: CASSPTRSYEQYF. The CDR3 coding sequence is TGTGCCAGCAGCCCCACTCGTTCCTACGAGCAGTACTTC.

DNA of the CDR3: TGTGCCAGCAGTGAACCGGGACAGGGGAACACTGAAGCTTTCTTT. Amino acid sequence: CASSEPGQGNTEAFF. V usage is TRBV2 and J usage is TRBJ1-1, with 9 bases matching TRBD1. The CDR3 covers 15 residues. Trimming cost V 2 bases and J 1 base; bases outside gene matches: 2. The germline V gene has CDR1 SNHLY and CDR2 FYNNEI.

This chain links TRBV7-9 with TRBJ2-7, with a possible D match to TRBD1 (5 bases). The germline gives CDR1 SEHNR, CDR2 FQNEAQ (reference sequence). The CDR3 runs 13 residues. V gave up 1 base and J gave up 3 bases, with 7 bases separating them. The CDR3 reads CASSLDQGYEQYF. DNA of the CDR3: TGTGCCAGCAGCTTAGATCAGGGCTACGAGCAGTACTTC.

This clonotype was seen a single time. The chain carries TRBV6-5 and TRBJ1-2, with a weak D call TRBD1 (6 bases). Germline V CDR1 and CDR2: MNHEY, SVGAGI. This CDR3 spans 14 amino acids. V gave up 3 bases and J gave up 4 bases, with 12 bases separating them. CDR3 protein: CASSYQGTAYGYTF. CDR3 sequence (DNA): TGTGCCAGCAGTTATCAGGGGACGGCCTATGGCTACACCTTC.

This chain connects TRBV20-1 to TRBJ2-2; maybe TRBD1 (5 bases). Trimming took off 7 bases at V and 2 bases at J, with 17 bases between the two ends. The CDR3 consists of 15 residues. Per the germline V gene, CDR1 is DFQATT and CDR2 is SNEGSKA (reference sequence). The CDR3: CSVTAAALNTGELFF. DNA of the CDR3: TGCAGTGTGACAGCCGCGGCACTCAACACCGGGGAGCTGTTTTTT.

The chain couples TRBV6-2 or TRBV6-3 to TRBJ2-1, with 7 nucleotides matching TRBD2. This CDR3 is 18 amino acids long. Germline V lookup: CDR1 MNHEY, CDR2 SVGEGT. Losses at the gene ends were 2 bases for V and 8 bases for J; bases not matched to a gene: 18. This CDR3 reads CASSYHPEVRGEGDEQFF. The DNA for the CDR3 is TGTGCCAGCAGTTACCACCCAGAGGTTCGGGGGGAAGGCGATGAGCAGTTCTTC.

The count of this clonotype is one. The chain recombines TRBV29-1 with TRBJ2-1; 7 bases map to TRBD2. Germline V gene data show CDR1 as SQVTM and CDR2 as ANQGSEA. This CDR3 contains 13 residues. V dropped 2 bases and J dropped 9; count of bases not matched to a gene: 7. The CDR3 DNA sequence: TGCAGCGTTGAATCGGGAGGTTCGCCTGAGCAGTTCTTC. This translates into CSVESGGSPEQFF.

J is TRBJ2-7 and V is TRBV28; maybe TRBD2 (6 bases). V dropped 7 bases and J dropped 4 bases, with 26 bases sitting between them. Germline CDR1 MDHEN, CDR2 SYDVKM. The CDR3 is 17 residues long. CDR3 bases: TGTGCCAGCACCGCGGGGCAGCCTTCACTTTTATCTTACGAGCAGTACTTC. Translating it yields CASTAGQPSLLSYEQYF.

This chain links TRBV5-1 with TRBJ1-1; 9 nucleotides match TRBD1. The V segment lost 4 bases and the J segment 5 bases; nucleotides outside the gene matches: 3. Germline lookup yields CDR1 SGHRS and CDR2 YFSETQ. This CDR3 region has 13 residues. The DNA for the CDR3 is TGCGCCAGCAGCATCGGACAGGGGACTGAAGCTTTCTTT. Its protein product is CASSIGQGTEAFF.

This chain joins TRBV27 and TRBJ1-1, with TRBD1 identical over 9 bases. Trimming took 3 bases from V and 9 from J; bases not matched to a gene: 2. Germline V gene sequence: CDR1 MNHEY, CDR2 SMNVEV (reference sequence). This CDR3 contains 12 residues. CDR3 residues: CASSFGTGKAFF. The CDR3 DNA reads TGTGCCAGCAGTTTCGGGACAGGGAAAGCTTTCTTT.

The V call is TRBV15, the J call TRBJ2-7, with D hard to call. The germline V gene encodes CDR1 LNHNV and CDR2 YYDKDF (reference sequence). The CDR3 extends over 14 amino acids. The V end lost 5 bases, the J end lost 5 bases, and 16 bases lay between the germline ends. CDR3 sequence: CATSLTETPHEQYF. CDR3 DNA: TGTGCCACCAGCTTAACCGAAACCCCCCACGAGCAGTACTTC. Full variable domain (remainder filled in from reference TRBV15 and TRBJ2-7): DAMVIQNPRYQVTQFGKPVTLSCSQTLNHNVMYWYQQKSSQAPKLLFHYYDKDFNNEADTPDNFQSRRPNTSFCFLDIRSPGLGDTAMYLCATSLTETPHEQYFGPGTRLTVT.

This rearrangement joins TRBV25-1 to TRBJ2-6; D remains ambiguous. The CDR3 extends over 14 amino acids. Germline V CDR1 and CDR2: MGHDK, SYGVNS. Between the trimmed V and J ends, which lost 4 bases and 4 bases, there was a span of 8 bases. This CDR3 is CASSAIYGANVLTF. The CDR3 DNA follows: TGTGCCAGCAGTGCAATATACGGGGCCAACGTCCTGACTTTC.

This chain uses TRBV6-4 with TRBJ2-2; no clear D. The V end was cut by 2 bases, the J end by 3 bases, with 4 bases between. Germline loops: CDR1 MRHNA, CDR2 SNTAGT. CDR3 length: 13 amino acids. Written as DNA, the CDR3 is TGTGCCAGCAGTGACCGGGACACCGGGGAGCTGTTTTTT. It is translated as CASSDRDTGELFF.

This chain links TRBV29-1 with TRBJ1-2; 9 bases line up with TRBD1. Germline V CDR1 and CDR2: SQVTM, ANQGSEA. V was pared by 4 bases and J by 8 bases, with 5 bases of the junction left unmatched. This CDR3 has 12 amino acids. The CDR3 region has the DNA TGCAGCGTTGTCCCGGGACAGGGCGGCTACACCTTC. It specifies CSVVPGQGGYTF.

The chain carries TRBV27 and TRBJ2-1, with 8 positions matching TRBD1. Germline V gene lookup returns CDR1 MNHEY and CDR2 SMNVEV (reference sequence). The CDR3 consists of 14 residues. V was clipped by 3 bases and J by 7 bases; unmatched bases: 5. The CDR3 spells CASSFGQGENEQFF. CDR3 in DNA: TGTGCCAGCAGTTTCGGACAGGGCGAAAATGAGCAGTTCTTC.

V and J are TRBV2 and TRBJ1-2; D gene ambiguous. With 5 bases removed from V and 5 bases from J, the gap between germline ends came to 12 bases. This CDR3 has 13 residues. The germline CDR1 and CDR2 sequences are SNHLY and FYNNEI. In DNA, the CDR3 is TGTGCCAGCAGTTTCTTAGACCTATATGGCTACACCTTC. This encodes CASSFLDLYGYTF.

This clonotype was seen a handful of times. The CDR3 bases are TGTGCCAGCAGTTACGAGGGACAGTTCAATGAGCAGTTCTTC. It is translated as CASSYEGQFNEQFF. The genes are TRBV6-2 or TRBV6-3 and TRBJ2-1; 7 bases are shared with TRBD1. V lost 2 bases, J lost 6 bases, and 4 bases stayed unmatched. The CDR3 spans 14 residues. The V gene's germline CDR1 is MNHEY and CDR2 SVGEGT.